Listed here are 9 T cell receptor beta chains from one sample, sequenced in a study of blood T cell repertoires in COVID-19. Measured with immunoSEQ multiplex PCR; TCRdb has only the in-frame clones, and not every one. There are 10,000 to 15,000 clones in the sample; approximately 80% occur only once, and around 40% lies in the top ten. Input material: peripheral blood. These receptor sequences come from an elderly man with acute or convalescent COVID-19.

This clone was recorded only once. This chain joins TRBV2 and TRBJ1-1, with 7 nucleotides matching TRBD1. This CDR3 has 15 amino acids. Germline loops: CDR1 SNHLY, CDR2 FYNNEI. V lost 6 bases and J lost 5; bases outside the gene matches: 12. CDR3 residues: CASSSATGKWTEAFF. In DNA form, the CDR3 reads TGTGCCAGCAGCTCAGCGACAGGGAAGTGGACTGAAGCTTTCTTT.

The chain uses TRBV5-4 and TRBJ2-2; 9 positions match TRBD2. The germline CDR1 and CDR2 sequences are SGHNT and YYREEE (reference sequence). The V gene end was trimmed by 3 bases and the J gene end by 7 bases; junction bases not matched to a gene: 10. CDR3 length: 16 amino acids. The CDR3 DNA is TGTGCCAGCAGCTACCCCGGGACTAGCAAGGGCGGGGAGCTGTTTTTT. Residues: CASSYPGTSKGGELFF.

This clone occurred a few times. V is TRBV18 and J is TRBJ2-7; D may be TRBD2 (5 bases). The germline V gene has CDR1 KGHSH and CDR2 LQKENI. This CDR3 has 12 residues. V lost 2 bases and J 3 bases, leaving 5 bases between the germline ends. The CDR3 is CASSPGSYEQYF. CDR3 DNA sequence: TGTGCCAGCTCACCAGGGAGCTACGAGCAGTACTTC.

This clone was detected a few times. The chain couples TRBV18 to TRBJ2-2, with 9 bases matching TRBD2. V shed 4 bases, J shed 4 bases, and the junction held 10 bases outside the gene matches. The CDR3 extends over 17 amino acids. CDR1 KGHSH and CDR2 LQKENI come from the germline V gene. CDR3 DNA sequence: TGTGCCAGCTCACAAACTCTAGCGGGGACGAGCACCGGGGAGCTGTTTTTT. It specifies CASSQTLAGTSTGELFF.

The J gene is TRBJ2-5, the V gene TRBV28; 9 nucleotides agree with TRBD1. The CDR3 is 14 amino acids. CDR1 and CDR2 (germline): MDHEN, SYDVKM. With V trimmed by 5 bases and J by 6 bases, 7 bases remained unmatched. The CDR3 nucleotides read TGTGCCAGCAGTCTACAGGGGGCGGCGAAGACCCAGTACTTC. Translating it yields CASSLQGAAKTQYF. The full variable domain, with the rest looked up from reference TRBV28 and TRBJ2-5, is DVKVTQSSRYLVKRTGEKVFLECVQDMDHENMFWYRQDPGLGLRLIYFSYDVKMKEKGDIPEGYSVSREKKERFSLILESASTNQTSMYLCASSLQGAAKTQYFGPGTRLLVL.

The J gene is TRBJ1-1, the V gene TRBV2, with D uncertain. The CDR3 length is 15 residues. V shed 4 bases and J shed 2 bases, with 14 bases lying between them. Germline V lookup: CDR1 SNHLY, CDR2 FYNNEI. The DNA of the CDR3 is TGTGCCAGCAGTGTATTGGGGAGAGGTAACACTGAAGCTTTCTTT. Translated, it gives CASSVLGRGNTEAFF.

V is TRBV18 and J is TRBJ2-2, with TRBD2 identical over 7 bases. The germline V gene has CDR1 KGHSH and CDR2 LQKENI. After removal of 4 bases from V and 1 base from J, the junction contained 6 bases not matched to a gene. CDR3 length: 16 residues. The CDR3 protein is CASSLQAGWNTGELFF. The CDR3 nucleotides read TGTGCCAGCTCACTTCAAGCGGGATGGAACACCGGGGAGCTGTTTTTT. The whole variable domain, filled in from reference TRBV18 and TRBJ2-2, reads NAGVMQNPRHLVRRRGQEARLRCSPMKGHSHVYWYRQLPEEGLKFMVYLQKENIIDESGMPKERFSAEFPKEGPSILRIQQVVRGDSAAYFCASSLQAGWNTGELFFGEGSRLTVL.

Here the CDR3 DNA reads TGTGCCAGCAGCGGTGATACTAGCGGGGGTTTTTCCTACAATGAGCAGTTCTTC. Translated, it gives CASSGDTSGGFSYNEQFF. This chain links TRBV9 with TRBJ2-1; 11 bases agree with TRBD2. V lost 3 bases and J lost 1; bases outside the gene matches: 9. Germline V gives CDR1 SGDLS, CDR2 YYNGEE. The CDR3 has 18 residues.

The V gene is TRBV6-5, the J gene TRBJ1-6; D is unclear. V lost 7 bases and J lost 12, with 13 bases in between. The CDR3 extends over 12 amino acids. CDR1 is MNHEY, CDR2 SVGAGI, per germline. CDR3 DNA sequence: TGTGCCAGCACCGGGCGGGGTTTACCCCTCCACTTT. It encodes CASTGRGLPLHF.